This T cell receptor (beta chain) was captured by sequencing in a study of Ad26.COV2.S vaccination and SARS-CoV-2 variants. Turning to the study itself: Participants got Ad26.COV2.S intramuscularly, once or twice 56 days apart. Broader study findings: CD8+ and CD4+ T cells specific for spike reportedly responded with substantial breadth after vaccination. Ad26.COV2.S recipients had broader spike-specific TCRs (P = 0.0014).

To note about this clone: Its matching antigen is unknown.

Clones were sequenced by immunoSEQ multiplex PCR, and TCRdb holds only the in-frame ones, with some missing. The table records about 320,000 clones, about 86% of them present only once. Germline CDR1 MRHNA, CDR2 SNTAGT. This CDR3 is 13 amino acids long. V lost 7 bases, J lost 3 bases, and 12 bases lay in between. The treatment here: roughly 19 received Ad26.COV2.S at low or high dose, single or two shots; 5 received placebo; per-sample allocation not given. Sampling was done on day 63 after the first vaccine or placebo injection. This chain links TRBV6-4 with TRBJ1-2; no reliable D call. The receptor was derived from a person aged 18 to 59 who received the Ad26.COV2.S COVID-19 vaccine or a placebo. Source: peripheral blood, taken in a trial of Ad26.COV2.S vaccine versus placebo. The CDR3 sequence: CASKPPRDYGYTF. The CDR3 DNA reads as TGTGCCAGCAAGCCCCCTAGGGACTATGGCTACACCTTC.